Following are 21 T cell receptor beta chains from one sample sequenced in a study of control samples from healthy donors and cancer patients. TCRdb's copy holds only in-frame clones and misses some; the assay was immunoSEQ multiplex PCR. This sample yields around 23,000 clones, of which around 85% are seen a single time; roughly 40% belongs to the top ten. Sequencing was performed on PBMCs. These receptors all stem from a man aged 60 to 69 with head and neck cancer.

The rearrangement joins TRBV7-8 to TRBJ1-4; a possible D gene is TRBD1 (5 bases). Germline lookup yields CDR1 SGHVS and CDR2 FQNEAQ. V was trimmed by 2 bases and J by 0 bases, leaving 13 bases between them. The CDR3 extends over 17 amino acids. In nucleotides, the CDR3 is TGTGCCAGCAGCTTAAGGGGCAGGGCCACAACTAATGAAAAACTGTTTTTT. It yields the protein CASSLRGRATTNEKLFF.

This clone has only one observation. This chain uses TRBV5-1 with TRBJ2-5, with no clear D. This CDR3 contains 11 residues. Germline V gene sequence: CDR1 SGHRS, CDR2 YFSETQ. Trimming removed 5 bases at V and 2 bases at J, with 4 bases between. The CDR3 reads CASRRQETQYF. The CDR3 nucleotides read TGCGCCAGCAGGCGACAAGAGACCCAGTACTTC.

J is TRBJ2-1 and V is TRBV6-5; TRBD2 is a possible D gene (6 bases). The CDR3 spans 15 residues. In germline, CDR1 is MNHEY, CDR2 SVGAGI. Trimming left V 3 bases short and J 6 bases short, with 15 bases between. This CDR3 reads CASSYGLAPLNEQFF. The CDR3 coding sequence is TGTGCCAGCAGTTATGGTCTAGCGCCTCTCAATGAGCAGTTCTTC.

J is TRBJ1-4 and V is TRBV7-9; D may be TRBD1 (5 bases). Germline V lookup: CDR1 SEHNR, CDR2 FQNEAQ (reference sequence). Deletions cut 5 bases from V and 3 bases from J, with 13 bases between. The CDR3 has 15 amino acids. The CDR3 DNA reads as TGTGCCAGCAGCCCTTTAGGGGCAGCTAATGAAAAACTGTTTTTT. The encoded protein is CASSPLGAANEKLFF.

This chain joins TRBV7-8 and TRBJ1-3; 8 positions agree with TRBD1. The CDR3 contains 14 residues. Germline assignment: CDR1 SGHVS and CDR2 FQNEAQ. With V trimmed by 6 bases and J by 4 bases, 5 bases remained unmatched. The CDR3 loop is CASSSTGVGNTIYF. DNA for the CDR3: TGTGCCAGCAGTTCGACAGGGGTAGGAAACACCATATATTTT.

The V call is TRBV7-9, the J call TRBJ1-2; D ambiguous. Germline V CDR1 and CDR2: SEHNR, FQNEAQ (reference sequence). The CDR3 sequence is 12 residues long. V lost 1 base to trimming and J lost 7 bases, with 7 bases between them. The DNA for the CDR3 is TGTGCCAGCAGCTTAGAGGTTTTTGGCTACACCTTC. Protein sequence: CASSLEVFGYTF.

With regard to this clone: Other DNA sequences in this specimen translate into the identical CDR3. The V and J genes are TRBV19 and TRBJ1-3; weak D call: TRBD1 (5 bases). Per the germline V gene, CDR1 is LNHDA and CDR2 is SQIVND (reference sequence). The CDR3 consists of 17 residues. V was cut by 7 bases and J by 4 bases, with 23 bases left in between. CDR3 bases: TGTGCCAGTAATCCTGGGGGGAGACTCTCGGAGGGAAACACCATATATTTT. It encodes CASNPGGRLSEGNTIYF.

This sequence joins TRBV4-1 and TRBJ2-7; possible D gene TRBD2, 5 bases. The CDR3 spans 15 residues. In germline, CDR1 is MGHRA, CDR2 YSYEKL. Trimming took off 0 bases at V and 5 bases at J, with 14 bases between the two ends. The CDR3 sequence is CASSQDSHAGNEQYF. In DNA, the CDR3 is TGCGCCAGCAGCCAAGACAGTCATGCCGGGAACGAGCAGTACTTC.

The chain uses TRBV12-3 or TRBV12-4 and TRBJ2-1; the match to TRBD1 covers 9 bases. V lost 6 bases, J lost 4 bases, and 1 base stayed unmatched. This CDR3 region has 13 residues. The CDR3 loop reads CASRQGAYNEQFF. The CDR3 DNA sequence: TGTGCCAGCAGACAGGGGGCGTACAATGAGCAGTTCTTC.

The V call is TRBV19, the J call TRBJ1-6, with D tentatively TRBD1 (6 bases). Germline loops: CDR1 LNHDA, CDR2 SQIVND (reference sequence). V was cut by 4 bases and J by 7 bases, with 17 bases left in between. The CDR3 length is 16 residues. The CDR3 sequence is CASSTTGFTLNSPLHF. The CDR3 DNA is TGTGCCAGTAGTACTACAGGGTTTACCCTCAATTCACCCCTCCACTTT.

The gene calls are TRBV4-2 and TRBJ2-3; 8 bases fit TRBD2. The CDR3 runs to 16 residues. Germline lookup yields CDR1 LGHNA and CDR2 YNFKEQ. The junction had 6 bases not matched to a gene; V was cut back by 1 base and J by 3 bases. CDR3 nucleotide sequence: TGTGCCAGCAGCCAAGGGAGCGGGAGAGTTACAGATACGCAGTATTTT. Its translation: CASSQGSGRVTDTQYF.

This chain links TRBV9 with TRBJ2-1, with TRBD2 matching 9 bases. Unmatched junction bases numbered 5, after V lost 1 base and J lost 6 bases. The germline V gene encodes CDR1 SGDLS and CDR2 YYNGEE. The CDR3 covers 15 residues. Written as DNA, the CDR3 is TGTGCCAGCAGCGTAAGCGGGGGGCGGAGCAATGAGCAGTTCTTC. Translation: CASSVSGGRSNEQFF.

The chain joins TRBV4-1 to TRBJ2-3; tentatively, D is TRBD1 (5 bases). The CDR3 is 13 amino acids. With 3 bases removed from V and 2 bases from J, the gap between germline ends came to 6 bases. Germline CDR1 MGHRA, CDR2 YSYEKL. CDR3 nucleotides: TGCGCCAGCAGCCAGACAGCCACAGATACGCAGTATTTT. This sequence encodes CASSQTATDTQYF.

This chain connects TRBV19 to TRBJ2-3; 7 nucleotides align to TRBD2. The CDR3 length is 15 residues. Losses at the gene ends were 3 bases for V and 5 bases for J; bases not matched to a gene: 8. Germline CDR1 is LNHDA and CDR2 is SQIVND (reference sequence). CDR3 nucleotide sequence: TGTGCCAGTAGTATCTGGGAGGGCGGCCGAGATACGCAGTATTTT. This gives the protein CASSIWEGGRDTQYF.

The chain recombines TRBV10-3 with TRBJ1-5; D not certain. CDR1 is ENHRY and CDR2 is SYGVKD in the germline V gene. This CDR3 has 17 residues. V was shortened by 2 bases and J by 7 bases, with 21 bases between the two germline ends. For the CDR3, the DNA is TGTGCCATCAGTGAGGCAACTTCAGCCCGAGGAGACCAGCCCCAGCATTTT. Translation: CAISEATSARGDQPQHF.

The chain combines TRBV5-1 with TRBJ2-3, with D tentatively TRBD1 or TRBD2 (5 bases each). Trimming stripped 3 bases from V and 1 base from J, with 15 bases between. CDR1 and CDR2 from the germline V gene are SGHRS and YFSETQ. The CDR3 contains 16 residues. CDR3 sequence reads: CASSSRGDVGTDTQYF. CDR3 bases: TGCGCCAGCAGCTCCCGAGGGGACGTGGGCACAGATACGCAGTATTTT.

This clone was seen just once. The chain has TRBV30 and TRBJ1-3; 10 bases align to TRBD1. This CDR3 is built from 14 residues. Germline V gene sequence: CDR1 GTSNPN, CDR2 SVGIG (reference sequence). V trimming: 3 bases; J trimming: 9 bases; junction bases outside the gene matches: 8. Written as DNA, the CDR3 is TGTGCCTGGAGCGGGACAGGGGTGTATATCACCATATATTTT. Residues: CAWSGTGVYITIYF. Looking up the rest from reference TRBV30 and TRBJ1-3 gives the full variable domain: SQTIHQWPATLVQPVGSPLSLECTVEGTSNPNLYWYRQAAGRGLQLLFYSVGIGQISSEVPQNLSASRPQDRQFILSSKKLLLSDSGFYLCAWSGTGVYITIYFGEGSWLTVV.

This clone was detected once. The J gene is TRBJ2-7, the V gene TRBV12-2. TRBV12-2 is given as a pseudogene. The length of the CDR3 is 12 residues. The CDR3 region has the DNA TGTGCAAGTCGCCCTTCGGCTCAGTCGCAGTACTTC. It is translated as CASRPSAQSQYF.

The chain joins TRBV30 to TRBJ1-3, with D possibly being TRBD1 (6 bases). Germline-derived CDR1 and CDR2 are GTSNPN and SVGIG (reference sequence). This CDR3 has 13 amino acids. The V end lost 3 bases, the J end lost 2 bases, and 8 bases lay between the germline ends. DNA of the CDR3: TGTGCCTGGAGCAGGGGTCCTGGAAACACCATATATTTT. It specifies CAWSRGPGNTIYF.

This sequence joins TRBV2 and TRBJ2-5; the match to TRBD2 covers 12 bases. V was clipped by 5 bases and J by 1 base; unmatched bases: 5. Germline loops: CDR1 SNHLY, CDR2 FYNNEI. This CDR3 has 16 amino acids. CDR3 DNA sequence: TGTGCCAGCAGTCCCGGACTAGCGGGGCCCCAAGAGACCCAGTACTTC. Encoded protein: CASSPGLAGPQETQYF.

CDR3 sequence: CASSGRRGRTEAFF. The CDR3 bases are TGTGCCAGCAGCGGACGGAGAGGGAGGACTGAAGCTTTCTTT. The V call is TRBV9, the J call TRBJ1-1; D remains ambiguous. The CDR3 has 14 amino acids. V lost 3 bases, J lost 5 bases, and 14 bases lay in between. The germline CDR1 and CDR2 sequences are SGDLS and YYNGEE.